The rows below give T cell receptor beta chains drawn from one sample of a study of shared clonotypes between healthy human individuals. TCRdb's table, derived via immunoSEQ multiplex PCR, lists solely in-frame clones and lacks some. This table holds 980,000 or so clones, about 80% found once. Sequenced sample: memory CD4+ T cells sorted from blood. These receptors came from a man aged 18 to 35 in good health. The CDR3 runs from the conserved cysteine through the conserved F or W. D genes are given only for firm matches. Clone size is given for some rows only: seen once, a few or many times, or a class if the clone is expanded.

V,D,J,size,DNA,CDR3
TRBV18,.,TRBJ2-3,many,TGTGCCAGCTCACCATCGGCCAGTGGGACAGATACGCAGTATTTT,CASSPSASGTDTQYF
TRBV30,.,TRBJ1-1,.,TGTGCCTGGAACGGGGGAAGGGCCGCCCCTGAAGCTTTCTTT,CAWNGGRAAPEAFF
TRBV6-1,TRBD1,TRBJ1-6,.,TGTGCCAGCCTCCCCGGGACAGGGGGGTCACCCCTCCACTTT,CASLPGTGGSPLHF
TRBV5-8,.,TRBJ2-7,once,TGTGCCAGCAGCTTGTCGGGACCCTACGAGCAGTACTTC,CASSLSGPYEQYF
TRBV18,TRBD1,TRBJ1-4,once,TGTGCCAGCTCTCAACAGGGGGGCACTAATGAAAAACTGTTTTTT,CASSQQGGTNEKLFF
TRBV7-8,.,TRBJ2-2,.,TGTGCCAGCAGCCGGTCTGGGGGGACGAACACCGGGGAGCTGTTTTTT,CASSRSGGTNTGELFF
TRBV19,.,TRBJ2-4,.,TGTGCCAGTAGTATAGGAGTCCTAGCCAAAAACATTCAGTACTTC,CASSIGVLAKNIQYF
TRBV7-8,.,TRBJ2-2,.,TGTGCCAGCAGCTTTGTTACCGGGGAGCTGTTTTTT,CASSFVTGELFF
TRBV4-1,.,TRBJ2-3,many,TGCGCCAGCAGCCAAGATCCGGGGGTTAGCACAGATACGCAGTATTTT,CASSQDPGVSTDTQYF
TRBV7-9,.,TRBJ2-1,.,TGTGCCAGCAGCTTAGGGCCAGCATATGAGCAGTTCTTC,CASSLGPAYEQFF
TRBV5-6,TRBD2,TRBJ2-5,.,TGTGCCAGCAGTGCCAGCGGGAGCGAGACCCAGTACTTC,CASSASGSETQYF
TRBV5-5,.,TRBJ1-4,.,TGTGCCAGCAGCTTGGAGGGGTTTAATGAAAAACTGTTTTTT,CASSLEGFNEKLFF
TRBV2,.,TRBJ2-6,.,TGTGCCAGCAGCGAAAGGACTGCTGGGGCCAACGTCCTGACTTTC,CASSERTAGANVLTF
TRBV11-3,TRBD1,TRBJ2-2,.,TGTGCCAGCAGCTTTTACTCGGGACAGGGGTTAACCGGGGAGCTGTTTTTT,CASSFYSGQGLTGELFF
TRBV29-1,.,TRBJ1-5,.,TGCAGCGTCCAAACCCCGGGGGGTTACAATCAGCCCCAGCATTTT,CSVQTPGGYNQPQHF
TRBV7-8,.,TRBJ1-2,.,TGTGCCAGCAGCTCCCAGGGAGCCCCTCGTGGCTACACCTTC,CASSSQGAPRGYTF
TRBV6-1,TRBD2,TRBJ2-4,.,TGTGCCACGGTACTAGCGCCCCTAGCCAAAAACATTCAGTACTTC,CATVLAPLAKNIQYF
TRBV6-1,.,TRBJ2-2,few,TGTGCCGGACGCGAAATTGCGAACACCGGGGAGCTGTTTTTT,CAGREIANTGELFF
TRBV29-1,TRBD2,TRBJ2-7,.,TGCAGCGTCGGACTAGCGCCTGCCTACGAGCAGTACTTC,CSVGLAPAYEQYF
TRBV19,TRBD1,TRBJ1-1,.,TGTGCCAGTAGTACGACAGGGTTTAGAGCTTTCTTT,CASSTTGFRAFF
TRBV5-1,TRBD2,TRBJ2-7,.,TGCGCCAGCAGCTTGGCCTCTAGCGGGAGGGACTACGAGCAGTACTTC,CASSLASSGRDYEQYF
TRBV7-2,.,TRBJ2-2,.,TGTGCCAGCAGCTTACGGGACACCGGGGAGCTGTTTTTT,CASSLRDTGELFF
TRBV30,TRBD1,TRBJ1-2,many,TGTGCCTGGGAGGACAGGGAAGGGTATGGCTACACCTTC,CAWEDREGYGYTF
TRBV19,TRBD1,TRBJ2-1,.,TGTGCCAGTAGTACAGACAGGGGGGGTAACAATGAGCAGTTCTTC,CASSTDRGGNNEQFF
TRBV9,TRBD2,TRBJ2-5,many,TGTGCCAGCAGCGTCGGGACTAGTAGAGAGACCCAGTACTTC,CASSVGTSRETQYF
TRBV19,TRBD1,TRBJ2-7,.,TGTGCCAGTAGTGGTACAGGGGGTTCATCGTACGAGCAGTACTTC,CASSGTGGSSYEQYF
TRBV10-3,.,TRBJ2-1,.,TGTGCCATCAGTGAGATGCCGACTTACAATGAGCAGTTCTTC,CAISEMPTYNEQFF
TRBV18,.,TRBJ2-1,once,TGTGCCAGCTCACCACCGGTTGGGTCCTACAATGAGCAGTTCTTC,CASSPPVGSYNEQFF
TRBV18,.,TRBJ1-6,.,TGTGCCAGCTCACAGTCGGGACAAGGGAATTCACCCCTCCACTTT,CASSQSGQGNSPLHF
TRBV11-3,TRBD1,TRBJ2-1,few,TGTGCCAGCAGCACAGGGGGAACCAATGAGCAGTTCTTC,CASSTGGTNEQFF
TRBV2,.,TRBJ2-1,.,TGTGCCAGCAGTGGGGCAGGGGGACTACCCCACCTCTTC,CASSGAGGLPHLF
TRBV27,.,TRBJ2-7,few,TGTGCCAGCAGTCGGGACACTGTCTCCTACGAGCAGTACTTC,CASSRDTVSYEQYF
TRBV6-5,.,TRBJ1-6,.,TGTGCTAGCAGTTACTCGAATTCACCCCTCCACTTT,CASSYSNSPLHF
TRBV10-3,TRBD1,TRBJ1-1,.,TGTGCCATCACCCCGGGACAGGGTTCTGAAGCTTTCTTT,CAITPGQGSEAFF
TRBV6-5,TRBD1,TRBJ1-2,.,TGTGCCAGCAGACCGGACAGGGGCGATTCTCCTGGCTACACCTTC,CASRPDRGDSPGYTF
TRBV2,.,TRBJ1-5,.,TGTGCCAGCATGGGGGACACTGATTCGCCCCAGCATTTT,CASMGDTDSPQHF
TRBV6-4,TRBD1,TRBJ1-6,.,TGTGCCAGCAGTGACGGACAGGGCCTACCCCTCCACTTT,CASSDGQGLPLHF
TRBV7-8,TRBD1,TRBJ1-1,once,TGTGCCAGCAGCTACCCCCTTACAGGGGTAGAAGCTTTCTTT,CASSYPLTGVEAFF